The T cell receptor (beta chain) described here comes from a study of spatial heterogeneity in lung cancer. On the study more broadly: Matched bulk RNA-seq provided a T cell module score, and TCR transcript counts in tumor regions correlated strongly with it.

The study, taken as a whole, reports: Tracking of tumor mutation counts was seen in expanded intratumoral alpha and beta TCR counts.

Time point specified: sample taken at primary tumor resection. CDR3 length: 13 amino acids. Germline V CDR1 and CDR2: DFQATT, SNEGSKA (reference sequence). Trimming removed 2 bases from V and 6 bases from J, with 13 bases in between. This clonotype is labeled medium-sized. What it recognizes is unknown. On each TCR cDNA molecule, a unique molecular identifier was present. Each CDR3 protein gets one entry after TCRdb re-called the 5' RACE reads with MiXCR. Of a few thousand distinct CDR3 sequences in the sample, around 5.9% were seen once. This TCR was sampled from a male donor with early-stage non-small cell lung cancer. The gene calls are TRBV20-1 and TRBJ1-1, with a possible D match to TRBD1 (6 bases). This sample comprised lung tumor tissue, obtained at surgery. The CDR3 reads CSARSGGVSEAFF. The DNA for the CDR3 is TGCAGTGCTAGATCCGGGGGCGTCTCTGAAGCTTTCTTT.